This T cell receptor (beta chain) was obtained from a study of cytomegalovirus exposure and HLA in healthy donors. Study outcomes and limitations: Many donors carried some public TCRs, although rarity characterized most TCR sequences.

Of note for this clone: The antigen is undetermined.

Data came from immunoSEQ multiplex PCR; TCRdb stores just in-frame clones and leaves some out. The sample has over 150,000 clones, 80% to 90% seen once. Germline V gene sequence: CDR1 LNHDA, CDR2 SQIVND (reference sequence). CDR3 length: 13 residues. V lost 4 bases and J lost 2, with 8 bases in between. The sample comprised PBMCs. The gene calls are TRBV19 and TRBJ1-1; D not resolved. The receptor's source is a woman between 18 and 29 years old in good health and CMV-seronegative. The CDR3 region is CASSTQENTEAFF. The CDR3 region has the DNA TGTGCCAGTAGTACCCAGGAAAACACTGAAGCTTTCTTT.